The sequence of this T cell receptor (beta chain) was determined in a study of T cell responses to AZD1222 COVID-19 vaccine (dated by TCRdb to the early 2020s). About the investigation overall: AZD1222 recipients with second doses at about 4 weeks or about 12 weeks were pooled, because spike-specific TCR depth and breadth did not differ between schedules. Trial participants were enrolled by age into 18-55, 56-69 and 70-plus year subgroups, with roughly 150, 30 and 60 TCR-sequenced participants respectively. A total of roughly 240 trial participants underwent TCR sequencing, of whom around 200 received two doses of AZD1222 and 26 received two doses of the MenACWY control vaccine.

The CDR3 regions of human TCRbeta chains were analyzed by immunosequencing. For the original study's pipeline: TCRs in the repertoires were matched against a reference library of SARS-CoV-2-specific TCRs that had been generated with the MIRA antigen-specificity platform. Breadth was defined as the fraction of unique TCRs that were SARS-CoV-2-associated. Depth was defined as the fraction of total T cells that were SARS-CoV-2-associated. Using the MIRA data, each spike-specific TCR was mapped to the spike region that the TCR reacts to and placed in a CD4 or CD8 class. Log10-transformed breadth and depth values were compared by one-way ANOVA with Sidak's multiple comparisons tests. The table was pulled from immuneACCESS by TCRdb, which kept in-frame rearrangements only. Such tables lose some clones; where checked, under half of the loss comes from unresolved V genes, and the rest has no known cause. V and J calls and clone size are given by that table; D and trimming were obtained from the DNA. The table for this sample lists 95,000 to 150,000 clones; about nine tenths of them were counted only once. The top ten clonotypes cover about 4.9% of the sample.

Spanning cysteine to phenylalanine, the CDR3 consists of 15 amino acids. Only CDR3 DNA is held: 45 bases, read in frame from base 1. Sequences LNHNV (CDR1) and YYDKDF (CDR2) are obtained from the germline V gene (reference sequence). V sheds 3 bases and J sheds 4 bases, leaving 15 bases between their ends. The sample's time point, from its label and the paper: baseline before first vaccination. The vaccinee samples were drawn from two UK trials, COV001 and COV002, one of which was a single-blind randomized controlled phase 2/3 trial testing AZD1222 (ChAdOx1 nCoV-19) in healthy adults. For TCRbeta chain sequencing, PBMC samples were collected from trial participants at day 0 and at day 28 after the second dose. On the study overall, not on this receptor specifically: No day 14 peak-response samples were available, so repertoires were characterized only after the peak T cell response. In the small 56-69-year group, the increase in depth fell short of significance, most likely because of low power. Only five to seven AZD1222 recipients were SARS-CoV-2 seropositive at baseline, limiting conclusions about previously exposed vaccinees. Most participants were white British and females outnumbered males, and the authors suggested that clonal diversity may have been underestimated. After two AZD1222 doses, both the breadth and the depth of spike-specific TCRs were significantly higher than at day 0 and than in MenACWY recipients. CD4 TCRs associated with the vaccine covered the entire spike protein, and the dominant responses were in regions 160-218 and 743-854. Epitopes outside the regions mutated in the B.1.351 and B.1.1.7 variants were reportedly recognized by nearly half of the unique spike-specific TCRs.

Notes on this clone: The antigen this receptor binds is unknown. Base qualities were left out, and no much larger clone turns up one base away.

The sample in question was peripheral blood, obtained on day 0 of AZD1222 vaccination. This TCR derives from an adult in good health. The V and J segments used are TRBV15 and TRBJ1-1; no D gene can be assigned with confidence. The CDR3 in this case is CATSRNAGLGTEAFF. The sequence in DNA is TGTGCCACCAGCAGGAATGCGGGTTTGGGCACTGAAGCTTTCTTT. The reference TRBV15 and TRBJ1-1 proteins fill in what lies around the CDR3, so the full variable domain reads DAMVIQNPRYQVTQFGKPVTLSCSQTLNHNVMYWYQQKSSQAPKLLFHYYDKDFNNEADTPDNFQSRRPNTSFCFLDIRSPGLGDTAMYLCATSRNAGLGTEAFFGQGTRLTVV.